This section outlines one TCR beta chain sequence together with its context. With 4 bases clipped from V and 7 bases from J, the junction kept 9 bases outside the gene matches. Germline V gives CDR1 GTSNPN, CDR2 SVGIG (reference sequence). The CDR3 is 13 amino acids. This sample was taken from a study of blood T cell repertoires in COVID-19. Study summary: Samples taken during acute and convalescent COVID-19 were collected in the United States, Italy and Spain. PBMCs, B-cell-depleted T cells, or T cells were the source of the cDNA or gDNA that made up the material.

In the original workflow: From reference gene primer amplification, estimates of nucleated cell counts were derived. Profiling relied on immunoSEQ multiplex PCR, and the TCRdb table lists in-frame clones only, not all of them. Clone size and the V and J calls come from that table; the DNA yielded D and trimming. The sample shows about 42,000 clones, approximately 88% of them seen only once. Sequencing was done on a sample of peripheral blood. The origin of this receptor is a human donor in a cohort sampled during active COVID-19. This chain links TRBV30 with TRBJ1-2; TRBD1 matches at 7 bases. CDR3 bases: TGTGCCTGGACCCCCCAGGGGGTGTCTGGCTACACCTTC. Translation gives CAWTPQGVSGYTF.